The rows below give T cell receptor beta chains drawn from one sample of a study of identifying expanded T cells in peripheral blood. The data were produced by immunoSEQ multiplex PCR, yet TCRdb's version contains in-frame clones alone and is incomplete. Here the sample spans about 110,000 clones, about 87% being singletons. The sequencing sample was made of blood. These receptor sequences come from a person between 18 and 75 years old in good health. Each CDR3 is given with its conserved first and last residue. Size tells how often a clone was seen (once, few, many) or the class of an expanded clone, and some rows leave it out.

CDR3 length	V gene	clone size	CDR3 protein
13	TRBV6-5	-	CATRDSGSYEQYF
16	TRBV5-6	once	CASSWGTGELVYGYTF
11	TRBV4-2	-	CASSRREVQFF
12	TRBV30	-	CAWSERTETQYF
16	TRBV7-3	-	CASSSGVRQSTDTQYF
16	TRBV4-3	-	CASSQDVRGRNYEQYF
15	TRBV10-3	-	CAISVPPGTFPEAFF
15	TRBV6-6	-	CASSYSNPADQPQHF
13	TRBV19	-	CASNTGTLYGYTF
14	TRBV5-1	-	CASSLFGTENIQYF
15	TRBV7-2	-	CASRFIADSNQPQHF
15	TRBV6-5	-	CASSALGGVAYEQYF
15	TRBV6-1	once	CASSDTGGYDTEAFF
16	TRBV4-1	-	CASSQKGGRYNSPLHF
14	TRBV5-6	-	CASRKTSGADTQYF
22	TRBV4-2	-	CASSQVGRDYTSGRPTYNEQFF
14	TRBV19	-	CAVPGGLNTGELFF
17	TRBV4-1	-	CASSHRDRPTSSYEQYF
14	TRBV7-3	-	CASSLGPTGTEAFF
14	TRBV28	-	CASRENRRNSPLHF
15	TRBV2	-	CASSVGLAGVETQYF
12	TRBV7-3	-	CASNNPDGELFF
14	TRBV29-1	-	CSVVGQGSNYGYTF
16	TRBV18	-	CASSPDDTGRQDTQYF
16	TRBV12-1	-	CASSFRDRRDSYEQYF
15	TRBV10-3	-	CAISPDRTFNEKLFF
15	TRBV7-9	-	CASSSLTPTVQPQHF
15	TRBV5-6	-	CASSLVTGGFTEAFF
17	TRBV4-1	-	CASSPEDRGLDTGELFF
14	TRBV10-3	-	CAILGGFSGNTIYF
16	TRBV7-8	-	CASSRPGTGYTGELFF
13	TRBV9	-	CASSVRAWTEAFF